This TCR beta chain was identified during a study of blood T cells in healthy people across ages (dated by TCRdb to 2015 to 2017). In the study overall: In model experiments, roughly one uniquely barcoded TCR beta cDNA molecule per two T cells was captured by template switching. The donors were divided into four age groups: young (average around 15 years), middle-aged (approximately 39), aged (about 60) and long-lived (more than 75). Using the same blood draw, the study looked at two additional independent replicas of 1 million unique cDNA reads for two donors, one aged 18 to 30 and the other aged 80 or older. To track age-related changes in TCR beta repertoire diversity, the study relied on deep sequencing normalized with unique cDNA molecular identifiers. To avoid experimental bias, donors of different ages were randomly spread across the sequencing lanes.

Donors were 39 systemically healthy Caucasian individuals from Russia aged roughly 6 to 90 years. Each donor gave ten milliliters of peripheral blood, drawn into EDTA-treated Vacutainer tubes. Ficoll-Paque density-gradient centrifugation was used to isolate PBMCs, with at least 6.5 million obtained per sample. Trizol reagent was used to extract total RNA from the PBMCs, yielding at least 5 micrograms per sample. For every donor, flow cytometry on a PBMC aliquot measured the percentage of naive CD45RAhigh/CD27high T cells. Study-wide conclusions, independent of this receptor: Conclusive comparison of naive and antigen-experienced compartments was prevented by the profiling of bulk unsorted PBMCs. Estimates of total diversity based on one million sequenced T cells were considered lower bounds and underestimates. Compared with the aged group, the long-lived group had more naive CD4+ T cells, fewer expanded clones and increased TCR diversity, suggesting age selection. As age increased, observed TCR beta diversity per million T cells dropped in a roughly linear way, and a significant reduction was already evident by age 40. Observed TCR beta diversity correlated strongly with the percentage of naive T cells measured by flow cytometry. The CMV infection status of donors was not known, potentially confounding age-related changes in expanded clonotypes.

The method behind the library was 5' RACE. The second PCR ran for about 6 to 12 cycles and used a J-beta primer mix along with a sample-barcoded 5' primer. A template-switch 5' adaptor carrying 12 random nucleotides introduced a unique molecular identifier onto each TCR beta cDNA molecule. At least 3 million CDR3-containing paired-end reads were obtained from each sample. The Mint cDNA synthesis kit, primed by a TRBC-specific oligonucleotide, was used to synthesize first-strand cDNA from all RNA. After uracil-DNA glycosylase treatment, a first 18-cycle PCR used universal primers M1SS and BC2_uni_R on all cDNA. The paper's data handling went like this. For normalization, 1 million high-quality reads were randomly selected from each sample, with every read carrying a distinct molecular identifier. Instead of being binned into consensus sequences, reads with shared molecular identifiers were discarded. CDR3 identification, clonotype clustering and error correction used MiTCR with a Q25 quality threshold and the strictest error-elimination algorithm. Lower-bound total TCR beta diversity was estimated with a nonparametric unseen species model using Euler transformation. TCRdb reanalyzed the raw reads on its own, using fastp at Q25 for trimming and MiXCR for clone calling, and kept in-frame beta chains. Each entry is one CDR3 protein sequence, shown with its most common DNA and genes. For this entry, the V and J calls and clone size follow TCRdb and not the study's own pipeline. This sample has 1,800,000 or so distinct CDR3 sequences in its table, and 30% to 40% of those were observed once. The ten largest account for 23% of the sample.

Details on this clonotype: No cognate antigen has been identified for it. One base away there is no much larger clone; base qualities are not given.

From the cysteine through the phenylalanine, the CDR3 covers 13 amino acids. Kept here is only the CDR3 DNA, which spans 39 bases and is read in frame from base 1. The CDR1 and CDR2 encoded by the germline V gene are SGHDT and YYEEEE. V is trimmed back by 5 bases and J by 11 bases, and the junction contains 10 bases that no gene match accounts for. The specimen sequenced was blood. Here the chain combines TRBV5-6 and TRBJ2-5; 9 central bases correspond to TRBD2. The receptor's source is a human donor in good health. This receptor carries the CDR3 CASSPGTSMEQYF. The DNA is TGTGCCAGCAGTCCCGGGACTAGCATGGAGCAGTACTTC.